This TCR beta chain was recovered during a study of naive and memory T cell subsets listed by TCRdb under 2017. Concerning the study at large: In the figure summarizing the skin biopsy and whole blood samples, some ten blood donors, 7 tuberculin skin test biopsies and 3 saline control biopsies were reported. Skin biopsies were taken from tuberculin skin test sites or from saline-injected control sites and were processed for RNA extraction as described before. PCR2 was typically run as a SYBR Green qPCR and stopped at a set threshold, although low-input samples could use end-point PCR of around 6 cycles instead.

At least ten counts were recorded for this clonotype. No cognate antigen has been identified for it. Per-nucleotide qualities are absent, and no much larger clonotype sits a single base away. Study-wide findings and limitations: Skin biopsy collection and RNA processing details were not given in the paper but referenced to earlier studies. The RNA-based method was acknowledged as potentially sensitive to TCR transcript changes with T cell activation and differentiation. The larger number of TCRs found at tuberculin skin test sites was interpreted as T cell infiltration of a delayed type IV hypersensitivity reaction. TCR sequences were reportedly recovered from both types of skin biopsy, with far more TCRs being found at tuberculin skin test sites.

The treatment or condition label of this sample denotes: skin biopsy from PPD injection site in Mantoux-positive individual. The study reported a robust and sensitive protocol to amplify, sequence and analyze TCRs, based on 3' ligation of a UMI-containing oligonucleotide to TCR cDNA. Tuberculin skin test biopsies were obtained from sites injected with PPD in individuals who had a positive Mantoux test. Total RNA was treated with RQ1 DNase, without cell sorting, prior to reverse transcription, with an input of roughly 1 to 1000 ng being targeted. Libraries were prepared from skin biopsies and whole blood so that pipeline robustness could be tested in samples in which T cells form a minority population. Libraries were prepared through UMI-ligation and nested PCR. The ligated cDNA was amplified by four rounds of PCR, in which nested alpha and beta constant region primers were used together with the SP2 primer. For the blood and skin samples, TCR RNA was reverse transcribed with SuperScript IV using primers for the alpha and beta constant regions. Using T4 RNA ligase 1, an oligonucleotide carrying both the Illumina SP2 primer and a UMI was ligated onto the 3' end of the cDNA. To prevent hairpin formation, the 12-nucleotide UMI was made up of two random hexamers with an eight-base spacer between them. From the second PCR onward, TCR alpha and beta chain libraries were processed separately, and dual indexing was applied for multiplexing. After pooling, the indexed libraries were analyzed by capillary electrophoresis and sequenced on either an Illumina MiSeq or NextSeq. PhiX DNA at about 4.5-8% was spiked into libraries to increase base diversity and improve cluster recognition. In the authors' own workflow: UMIs were extracted from read 2 by Demultiplexor and combined with the TCR sequence from read 1, and reads were split according to sample indices. V and J genes and V-J junctions were identified by Decombinator, and each TCR was assigned a five-part identifier that included V and J deletions. Collapsinator used UMIs to correct sequencing errors and PCR amplification heterogeneity, producing a UMI-based abundance for each TCR. CDR3Translator turned identifiers into nucleotide sequence, translated the nucleotide sequence into amino acids, and pulled out CDR3 regions based on terminal motifs. After normalization to the amount of input RNA, the error-corrected alpha and beta TCR counts from blood and from skin were compared. TCRdb reanalyzed the raw reads on its own, using fastp at Q25 for trimming and MiXCR for clone calling, and kept in-frame beta chains. Every CDR3 protein is listed once, alongside the most common genes and DNA of its rows. The V and J calls and clone size are TCRdb's, not the authors'. Here the sample has tens of thousands of distinct CDR3 sequences; less than 8.5% occur a single time. The ten biggest clones cover approximately 3.3% of the sample.

The sequence came from an adult in good health. The material sequenced was skin, taken from a tuberculin skin test site.

This receptor has the CDR3 CASSSPGQASYEQYF. The sequenced DNA: TGTGCCAGCAGTTCGCCGGGACAGGCCTCCTACGAGCAGTACTTC. The chain is assembled from TRBV27 and TRBJ2-7, and 8 junction bases match TRBD1. Measured from the cysteine to the phenylalanine, the CDR3 is 15 residues long. The only DNA kept is the CDR3, 45 bases in frame from the first base. CDR1 and CDR2 are drawn from the germline V gene (reference sequence): MNHEY, SMNVEV. Unmatched junction bases come to 5, with V trimmed by 4 bases and J by 0 bases.